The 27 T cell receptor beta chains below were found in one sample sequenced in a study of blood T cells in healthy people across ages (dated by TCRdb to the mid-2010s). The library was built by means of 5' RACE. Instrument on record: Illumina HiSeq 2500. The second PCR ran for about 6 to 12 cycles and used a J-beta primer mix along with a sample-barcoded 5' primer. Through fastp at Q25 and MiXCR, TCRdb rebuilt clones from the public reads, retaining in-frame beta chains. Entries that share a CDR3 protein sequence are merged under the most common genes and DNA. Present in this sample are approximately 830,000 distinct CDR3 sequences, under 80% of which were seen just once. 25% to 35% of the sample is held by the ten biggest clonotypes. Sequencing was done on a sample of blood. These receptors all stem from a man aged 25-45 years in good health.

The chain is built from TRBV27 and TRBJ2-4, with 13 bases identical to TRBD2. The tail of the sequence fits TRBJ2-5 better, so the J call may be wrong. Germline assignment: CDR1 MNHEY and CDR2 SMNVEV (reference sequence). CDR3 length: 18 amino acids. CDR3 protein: CASSRRLAGGSSQETQYF. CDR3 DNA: TGTGCCAGCAGTCGAAGACTAGCGGGGGGCTCTAGCCAAGAGACCCAGTACTTC.

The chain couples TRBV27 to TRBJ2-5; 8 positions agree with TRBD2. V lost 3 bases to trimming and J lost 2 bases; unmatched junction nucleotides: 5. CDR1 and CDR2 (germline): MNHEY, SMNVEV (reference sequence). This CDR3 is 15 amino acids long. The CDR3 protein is CASSFSRGGQETQYF. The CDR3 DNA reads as TGTGCCAGCAGTTTCTCCCGGGGGGGGCAAGAGACCCAGTACTTC.

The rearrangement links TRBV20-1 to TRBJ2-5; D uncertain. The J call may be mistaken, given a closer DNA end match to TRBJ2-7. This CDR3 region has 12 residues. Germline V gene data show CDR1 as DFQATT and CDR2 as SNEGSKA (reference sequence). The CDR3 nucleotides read TGCAGTGCCCTCACCCGGCAGACCGAGCAGTACTTC. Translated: CSALTRQTEQYF.

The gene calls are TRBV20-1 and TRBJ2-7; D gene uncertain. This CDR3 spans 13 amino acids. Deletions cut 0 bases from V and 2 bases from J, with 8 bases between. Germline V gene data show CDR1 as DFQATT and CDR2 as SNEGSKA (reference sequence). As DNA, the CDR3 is TGCAGTGCTAGAGAAAGCCGCACCTACGAGCAGTACTTC. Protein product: CSARESRTYEQYF.

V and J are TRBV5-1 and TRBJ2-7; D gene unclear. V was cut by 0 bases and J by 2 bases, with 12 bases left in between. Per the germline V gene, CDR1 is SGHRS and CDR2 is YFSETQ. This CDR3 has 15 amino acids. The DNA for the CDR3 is TGCGCCAGCAGCTTGGAACTTTCCATTACCTACGAGCAGTACTTC. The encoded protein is CASSLELSITYEQYF. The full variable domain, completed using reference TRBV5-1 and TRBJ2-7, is KAGVTQTPRYLIKTRGQQVTLSCSPISGHRSVSWYQQTPGQGLQFLFEYFSETQRNKGNFPGRFSGRQFSNSRSEMNVSTLELGDSALYLCASSLELSITYEQYFGPGTRLTVT.

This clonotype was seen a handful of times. This chain's CDR3 is CASSRRDGTQETQYF. In DNA, the CDR3 is TGTGCCAGCAGCCGACGGGACGGAACACAAGAGACCCAGTACTTC. The J gene is TRBJ2-5, the V gene TRBV7-8, with D possibly called TRBD1 or TRBD2 (5 bases each). CDR1 is SGHVS, CDR2 FQNEAQ, per germline. The ends were cut back, 5 bases at V and 2 bases at J, with 15 bases in the middle. The CDR3 contains 15 residues.

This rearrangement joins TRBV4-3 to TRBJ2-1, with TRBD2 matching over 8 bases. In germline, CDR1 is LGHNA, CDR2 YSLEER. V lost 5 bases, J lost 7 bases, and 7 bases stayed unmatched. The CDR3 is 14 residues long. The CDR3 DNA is TGCGCCAGCAGCTTATCGCGGGGGGCAAATGAGCAGTTCTTC. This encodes CASSLSRGANEQFF.

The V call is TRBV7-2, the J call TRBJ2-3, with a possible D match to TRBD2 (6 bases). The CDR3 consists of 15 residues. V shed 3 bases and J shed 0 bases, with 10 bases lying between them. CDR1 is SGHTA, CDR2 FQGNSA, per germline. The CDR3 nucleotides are TGTGCCAGCAGCTTCACTAGCACTAGCACAGATACGCAGTATTTT. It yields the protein CASSFTSTSTDTQYF.

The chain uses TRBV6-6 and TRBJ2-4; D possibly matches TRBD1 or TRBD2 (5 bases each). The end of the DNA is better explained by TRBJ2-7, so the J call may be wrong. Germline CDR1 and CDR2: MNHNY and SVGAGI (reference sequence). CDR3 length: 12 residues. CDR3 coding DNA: TGTGCCAGTCGGCAGGGAGTCTACGAGCAGTACTTC. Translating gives CASRQGVYEQYF.

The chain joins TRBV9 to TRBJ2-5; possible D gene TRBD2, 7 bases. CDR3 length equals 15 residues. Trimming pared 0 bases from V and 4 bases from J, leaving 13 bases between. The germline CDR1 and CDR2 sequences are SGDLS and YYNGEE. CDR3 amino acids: CASSVATGGRETQYF. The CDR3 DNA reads TGTGCCAGCAGCGTAGCTACGGGGGGCAGAGAGACCCAGTACTTC.

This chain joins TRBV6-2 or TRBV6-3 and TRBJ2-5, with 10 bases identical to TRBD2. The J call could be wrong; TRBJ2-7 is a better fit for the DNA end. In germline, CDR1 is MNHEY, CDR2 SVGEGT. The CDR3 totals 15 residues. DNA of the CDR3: TGTGCCAGCAGTTACTCGAAACTAGCGGGGAACGAGCAGTACTTC. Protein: CASSYSKLAGNEQYF.

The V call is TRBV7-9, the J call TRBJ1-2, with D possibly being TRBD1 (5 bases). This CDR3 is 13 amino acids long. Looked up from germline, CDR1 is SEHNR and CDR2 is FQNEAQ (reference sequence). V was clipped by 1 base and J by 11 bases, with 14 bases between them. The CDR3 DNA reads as TGTGCCAGCAGCTTAGTGGGAGACCCAGGGTACACCTTC. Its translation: CASSLVGDPGYTF.

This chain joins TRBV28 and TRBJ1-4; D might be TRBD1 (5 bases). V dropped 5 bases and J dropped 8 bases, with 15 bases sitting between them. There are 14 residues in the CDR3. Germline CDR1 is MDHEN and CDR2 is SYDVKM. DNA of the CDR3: TGTGCCAGCAGTGTCCTGGCGGGACCAGAAAAACTGTTTTTT. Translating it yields CASSVLAGPEKLFF.

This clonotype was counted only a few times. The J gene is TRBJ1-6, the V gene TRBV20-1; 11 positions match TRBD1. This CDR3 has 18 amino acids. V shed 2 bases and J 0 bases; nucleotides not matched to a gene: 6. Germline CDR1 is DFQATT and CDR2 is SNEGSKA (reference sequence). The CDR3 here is CSARPGQGVSSYNSPLHF. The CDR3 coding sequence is TGCAGTGCTAGACCGGGACAGGGGGTTAGCTCCTATAATTCACCCCTCCACTTT.

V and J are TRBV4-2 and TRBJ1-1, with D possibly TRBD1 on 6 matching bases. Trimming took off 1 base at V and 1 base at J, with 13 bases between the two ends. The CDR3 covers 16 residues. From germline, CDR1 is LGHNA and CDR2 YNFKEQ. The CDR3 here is CASSQGGRGENTEAFF. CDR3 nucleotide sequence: TGTGCCAGCAGCCAAGGAGGCAGGGGAGAGAACACTGAAGCTTTCTTT.

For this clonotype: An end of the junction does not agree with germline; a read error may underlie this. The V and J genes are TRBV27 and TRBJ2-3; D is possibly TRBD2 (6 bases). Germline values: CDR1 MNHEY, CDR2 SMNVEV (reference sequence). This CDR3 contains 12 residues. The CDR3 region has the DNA TGTGCTCGGGGGATATTAACAGCTACGCAGTATTTT. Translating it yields CARGILTATQYF.

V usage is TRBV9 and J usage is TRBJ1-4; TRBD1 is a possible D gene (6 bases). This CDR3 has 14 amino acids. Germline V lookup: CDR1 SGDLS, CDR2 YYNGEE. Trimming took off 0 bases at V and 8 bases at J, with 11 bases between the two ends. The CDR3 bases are TGTGCCAGCAGCGTAGATGCCGGACAGGAAAAACTGTTTTTT. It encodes CASSVDAGQEKLFF.

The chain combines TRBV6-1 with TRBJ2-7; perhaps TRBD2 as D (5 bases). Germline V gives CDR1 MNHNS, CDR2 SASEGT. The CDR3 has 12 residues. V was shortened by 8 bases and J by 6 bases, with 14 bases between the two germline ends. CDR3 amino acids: CASGRTRGEQYF. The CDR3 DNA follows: TGTGCCAGCGGCAGAACCCGGGGCGAGCAGTACTTC.

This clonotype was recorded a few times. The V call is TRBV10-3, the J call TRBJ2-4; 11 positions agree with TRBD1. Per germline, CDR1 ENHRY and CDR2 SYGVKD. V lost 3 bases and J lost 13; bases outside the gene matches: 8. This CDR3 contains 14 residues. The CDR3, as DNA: TGTGCCATCAGTGATGGACAGGGGGCTGGTGAGCAGTACTTC. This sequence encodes CAISDGQGAGEQYF.

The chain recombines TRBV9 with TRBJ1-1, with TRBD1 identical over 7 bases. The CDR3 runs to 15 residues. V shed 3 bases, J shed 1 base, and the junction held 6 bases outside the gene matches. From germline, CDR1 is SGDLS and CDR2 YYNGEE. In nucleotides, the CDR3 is TGTGCCAGCAGCGCCCGGACAGGAGCGAACACTGAAGCTTTCTTT. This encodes CASSARTGANTEAFF.

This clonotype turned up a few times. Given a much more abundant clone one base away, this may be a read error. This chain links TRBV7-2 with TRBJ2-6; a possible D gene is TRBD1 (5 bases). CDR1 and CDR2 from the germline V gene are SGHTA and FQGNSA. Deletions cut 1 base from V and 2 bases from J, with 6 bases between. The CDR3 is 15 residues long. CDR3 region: CASSLVGAGANVLTF. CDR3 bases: TGTGCCAGCAGCTTAGTAGGGGCTGGGGCCAACGTCCTGACTTTC.

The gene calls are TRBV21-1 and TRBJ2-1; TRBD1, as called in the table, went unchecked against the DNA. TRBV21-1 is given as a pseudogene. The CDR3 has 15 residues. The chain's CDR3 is CASSGLRWTGSEQFF. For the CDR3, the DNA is TGTGCCAGCAGCGGGCTAAGATGGACAGGGAGTGAGCAGTTCTTC.

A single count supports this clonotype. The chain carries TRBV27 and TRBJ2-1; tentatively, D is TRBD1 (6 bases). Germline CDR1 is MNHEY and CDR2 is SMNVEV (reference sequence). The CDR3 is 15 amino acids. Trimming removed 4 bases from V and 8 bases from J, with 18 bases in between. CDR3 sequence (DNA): TGTGCCAGCAGTTCCAGGATAGACAGGCAGCATGAGCAGTTCTTC. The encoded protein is CASSSRIDRQHEQFF.

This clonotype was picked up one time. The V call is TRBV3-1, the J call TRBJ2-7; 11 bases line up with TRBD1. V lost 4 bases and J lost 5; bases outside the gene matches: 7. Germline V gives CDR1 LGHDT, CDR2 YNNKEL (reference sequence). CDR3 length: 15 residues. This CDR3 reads CASSLSDRGHHEQYF. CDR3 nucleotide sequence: TGTGCCAGCAGCCTCTCGGACAGGGGGCATCACGAGCAGTACTTC.

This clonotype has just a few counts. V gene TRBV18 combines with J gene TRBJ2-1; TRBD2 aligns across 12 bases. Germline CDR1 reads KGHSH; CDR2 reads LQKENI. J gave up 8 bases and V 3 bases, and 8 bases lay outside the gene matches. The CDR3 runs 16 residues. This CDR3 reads CASSPGETSGGDEQFF. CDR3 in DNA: TGTGCCAGCTCACCGGGTGAGACTAGCGGGGGTGATGAGCAGTTCTTC.

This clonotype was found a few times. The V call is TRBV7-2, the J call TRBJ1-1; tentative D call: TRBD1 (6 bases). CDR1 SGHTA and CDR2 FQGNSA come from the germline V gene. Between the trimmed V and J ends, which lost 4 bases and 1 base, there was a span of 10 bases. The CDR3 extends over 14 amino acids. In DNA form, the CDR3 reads TGTGCCAGCAGCTGGAGGACAGAGAACACTGAAGCTTTCTTT. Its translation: CASSWRTENTEAFF.

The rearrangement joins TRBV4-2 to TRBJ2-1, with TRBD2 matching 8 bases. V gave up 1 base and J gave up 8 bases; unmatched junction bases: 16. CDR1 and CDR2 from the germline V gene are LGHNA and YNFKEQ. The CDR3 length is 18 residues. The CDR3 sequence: CASSQVPLGGVYRDEQFF. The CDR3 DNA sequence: TGTGCCAGCAGCCAAGTCCCCCTCGGGGGGGTCTACAGGGATGAGCAGTTCTTC.